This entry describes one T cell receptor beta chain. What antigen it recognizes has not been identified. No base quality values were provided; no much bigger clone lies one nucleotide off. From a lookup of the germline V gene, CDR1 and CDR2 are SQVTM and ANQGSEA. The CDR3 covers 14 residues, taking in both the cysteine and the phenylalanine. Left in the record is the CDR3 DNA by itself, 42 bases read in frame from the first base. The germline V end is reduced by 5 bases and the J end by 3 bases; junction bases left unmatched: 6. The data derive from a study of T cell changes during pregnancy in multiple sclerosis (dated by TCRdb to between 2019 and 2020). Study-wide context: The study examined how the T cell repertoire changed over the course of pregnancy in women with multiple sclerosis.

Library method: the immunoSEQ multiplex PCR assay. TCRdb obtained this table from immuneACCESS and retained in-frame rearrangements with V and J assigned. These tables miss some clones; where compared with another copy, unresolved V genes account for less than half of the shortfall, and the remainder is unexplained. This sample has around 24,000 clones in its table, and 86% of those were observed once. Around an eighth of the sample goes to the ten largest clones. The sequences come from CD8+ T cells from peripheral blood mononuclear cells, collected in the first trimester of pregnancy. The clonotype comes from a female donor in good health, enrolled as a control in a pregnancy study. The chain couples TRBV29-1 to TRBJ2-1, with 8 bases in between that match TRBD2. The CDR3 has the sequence CSVFGRAGYNEQFF. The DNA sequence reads TGCAGCGTTTTCGGGAGGGCGGGCTACAATGAGCAGTTCTTC.